This is a list of T cell receptor beta chains from one sample in a study of OX40 agonist ivuxolimab in advanced cancers. This table comes from immunoSEQ multiplex PCR, and its TCRdb copy is limited to in-frame clones, with some not included. The table includes 25,000 to 35,000 clones, 90% detected once. The specimen was CD4+ or CD8+ T cells sorted from blood, collected in a trial of the OX40 agonist ivuxolimab. The source is an adult with an advanced solid tumor such as melanoma, head and neck, liver or kidney cancer. The CDR3 runs from the conserved cysteine through the conserved F or W. D genes are given only for firm matches. Not every row has a clone size; where given, it reads once, few, many or a size class.

v_call	j_call	cdr3_length	clone_size	d_call	cdr3_nt	cdr3_aa
TRBV6-6	TRBJ1-1	14	-	-	TGTGCCAGCAGTTATGTAGGGATACTCACTGAAGCTTTCTTT	CASSYVGILTEAFF
TRBV19	TRBJ2-1	14	-	-	TGTGCCAGTAGTAGAGGACTGGCTGATTATGAGCAGTTCTTC	CASSRGLADYEQFF
TRBV30	TRBJ2-3	11	once	-	TGTGCCTGCCTGGGCACAGATACGCAGTATTTT	CACLGTDTQYF
TRBV27	TRBJ2-1	17	once	-	TGTGCCAGCAGTTTATCGCAGCGGGTACCTTCCTACAATGAGCAGTTCTTC	CASSLSQRVPSYNEQFF
TRBV15	TRBJ2-2	13	once	-	TGTGCCACCAGCACGAAGGGTCCCGGGGAGCTGTTTTTT	CATSTKGPGELFF
TRBV2	TRBJ1-5	14	-	-	TGTGCCAGCAGTTACCCAGGGACCAATCAGCCCCAGCATTTT	CASSYPGTNQPQHF
TRBV28	TRBJ1-2	14	-	TRBD1	TGTGCCGCCCTCTCGACAGGGGAAGTTGATGGCTACACCTTC	CAALSTGEVDGYTF
TRBV5-1	TRBJ1-4	16	-	TRBD1	TGCGCCAGCAGCGATGAGGGGACAGGGGCGAATGAAAAACTGTTTTTT	CASSDEGTGANEKLFF
TRBV19	TRBJ2-2	13	once	-	TGTGCCAGTAGTATATACACTGCGAGGGAGCTGTTTTTT	CASSIYTARELFF
TRBV5-4	TRBJ2-1	17	-	-	TGTGCCAGCAGCAACTTGATCAACAGGGTTTCCTACAATGAGCAGTTCTTC	CASSNLINRVSYNEQFF
TRBV14	TRBJ2-7	13	-	TRBD2	TGTGCCAGCAGCGGAGCGGGAGCCCACGAGCAGTACTTC	CASSGAGAHEQYF
TRBV4-1	TRBJ2-1	19	once	TRBD2	TGCGCCAGCAGCCTTGTAGGAATCCAAGGACTAGCGGGAGGGAATGAGCAGTTCTTC	CASSLVGIQGLAGGNEQFF
TRBV6-5	TRBJ2-7	13	-	TRBD2	TGTGCCAGCGGGGACGGGGGGAGTAGCGAGCAGTACTTC	CASGDGGSSEQYF
TRBV28	TRBJ1-2	14	-	-	TGTGCCAGCAGTTTTATCGGGGGTTCTTATGGCTACACCTTC	CASSFIGGSYGYTF
TRBV28	TRBJ1-3	11	-	-	TGTGCCAGCAGTTGGAAGGACACCATATATTTT	CASSWKDTIYF
TRBV11-1	TRBJ1-2	14	-	-	TGTGCCAGCAGCCCCTACTCATCAGGCTCTGGCTACACCTTC	CASSPYSSGSGYTF
TRBV6-5	TRBJ2-1	13	few	-	TGTGCCAGCAGTCCCGACAGTCCCAATGAGCAGTTCTTC	CASSPDSPNEQFF
TRBV6-5	TRBJ1-1	13	-	-	TGTGCCAGCGCCCAGGGGTGGGAGACTGAAGCTTTCTTT	CASAQGWETEAFF
TRBV11-2	TRBJ2-3	17	-	TRBD1	TGTGCCAGCAGCTTAGCTGGGACAGGCGCTAGCACAGATACGCAGTATTTT	CASSLAGTGASTDTQYF
TRBV6-5	TRBJ1-5	15	-	-	TGTGCCAGCAGGCGGCAGGGTCCAGGCAATCAGCCCCAGCATTTT	CASRRQGPGNQPQHF
TRBV2	TRBJ2-5	16	-	TRBD2	TGTGCCAGCAGTGGGTTCGGACTAGCGTCTGATGAGACCCAGTACTTC	CASSGFGLASDETQYF
TRBV5-1	TRBJ2-1	15	-	TRBD2	TGCGCCAGCAGCTTGGCCAGCGGGGGTTACAATGAGCAGTTCTTC	CASSLASGGYNEQFF
TRBV6-5	TRBJ1-2	13	-	-	TGTGCCAGCAGCTGGGGGCAGAACTATGGCTACACCTTC	CASSWGQNYGYTF
TRBV6-5	TRBJ1-2	11	-	-	TGTGCCAGCAGTCAGGACTATGGCTACACCTTC	CASSQDYGYTF
TRBV6-5	TRBJ1-1	11	-	-	TGTGCCAGCAGTTACTCCGGTGAAGCTTTCTTT	CASSYSGEAFF
TRBV4-2	TRBJ2-3	16	-	TRBD2	TGTGCCAGCAGCCAGAAACCCCGGGGAGGGGCAGATACGCAGTATTTT	CASSQKPRGGADTQYF
TRBV6-4	TRBJ1-1	14	-	-	TGTGCCAGCAGTGACTCGGTAGGGAGTACTGAAGCTTTCTTT	CASSDSVGSTEAFF
TRBV7-2	TRBJ2-7	15	-	TRBD2	TGTGCCAGCAGCCTCTCTAGCGGCGGGGCCGCCGAGCAGTACTTC	CASSLSSGGAAEQYF
TRBV9	TRBJ2-7	15	-	TRBD2	TGTGCCAGCAGCGTAAGTGGGGGGGGTCGCTACGAGCAGTACTTC	CASSVSGGGRYEQYF
TRBV11-2	TRBJ2-7	14	-	-	TGTGCCAGCAGCTTAGGGGCAGGGGCCTACGAGCAGTACTTC	CASSLGAGAYEQYF
TRBV5-1	TRBJ2-5	18	-	TRBD1	TGCGCCAGCAGCTGGGGGAGCGTCTCCGGGACAGTTCAAGAGACCCAGTACTTC	CASSWGSVSGTVQETQYF
TRBV9	TRBJ1-2	14	-	TRBD1	TGTGCCAGCAGCGAGGGGACAGGGGGCGATGGCTACACCTTC	CASSEGTGGDGYTF
TRBV4-3	TRBJ1-2	18	once	TRBD1	TGCGCCAGCAGCCAGTTCGGGACAGGGGGCTACTCGTTCTATGGCTACACCTTC	CASSQFGTGGYSFYGYTF
TRBV5-1	TRBJ2-2	14	once	TRBD1	TGCGCCAGCAGCTTCACAGGGGCCGGCGGGGAGCTGTTTTTT	CASSFTGAGGELFF
TRBV27	TRBJ2-7	13	-	TRBD1	TGTGCCAGCAGTTTAGTCACAGGGGTTGAGCAGTACTTC	CASSLVTGVEQYF
TRBV7-3	TRBJ1-2	16	-	TRBD1	TGTGCCAGCAGCTGGTCGCCGGCCGACAGGGCTGATGGCTACACCTTC	CASSWSPADRADGYTF